The 9 T cell receptor beta chains listed next were all sequenced from one sample in a study of cytomegalovirus exposure and HLA in healthy donors. Produced via immunoSEQ multiplex PCR; TCRdb's table is partial and in-frame only. The data show hundreds of thousands of clones, with 83% seen just once and 5.5% to 7% held by the top ten. Sequencing was carried out using PBMCs. The receptors come from a young woman in good health and CMV-seronegative.

The rearrangement joins TRBV5-1 to TRBJ2-2, with a weak D call TRBD1 (6 bases). V was trimmed by 3 bases and J by 7 bases, leaving 13 bases between them. CDR1 SGHRS and CDR2 YFSETQ come from the germline V gene. The CDR3 covers 14 residues. The CDR3 DNA is TGCGCCAGCAGCTCTCCAGGGGCGGGCGGGGAGCTGTTTTTT. Translated: CASSSPGAGGELFF.

This clone appeared a single time. The chain is built from TRBV6-1 and TRBJ2-7; D unclear. Germline V CDR1 and CDR2: MNHNS, SASEGT. The V and J ends lost 8 bases and 3 bases respectively, with 14 bases between them. The CDR3 has 13 amino acids. CDR3 region: CASGRMAGYEQYF. The CDR3, as DNA: TGTGCCAGCGGGCGTATGGCAGGCTACGAGCAGTACTTC.

This clone was recorded once. The rearrangement links TRBV18 to TRBJ1-5; tentatively, D is TRBD1 (6 bases). V was pared by 1 base and J by 4 bases, with 8 bases between. The germline V gene has CDR1 KGHSH and CDR2 LQKENI. The CDR3 extends over 14 amino acids. The CDR3: CASSPRQGNQPQHF. CDR3 nucleotides: TGTGCCAGCTCACCACGGCAGGGGAATCAGCCCCAGCATTTT.

This chain connects TRBV9 to TRBJ2-3, with 10 bases matching TRBD1. J lost 0 bases, V lost 3 bases, and 7 bases had no gene match. CDR3 length: 17 amino acids. The germline V gene has CDR1 SGDLS and CDR2 YYNGEE. CDR3 in DNA: TGTGCCAGCAGCGCCCCTCGACAGGGGGCTAGCACAGATACGCAGTATTTT. As protein: CASSAPRQGASTDTQYF.

This clone was observed many times. J is TRBJ2-3 and V is TRBV6-4; D may match TRBD1 or TRBD2 (5 bases each). The germline gives CDR1 MRHNA, CDR2 SNTAGT. Between the trimmed V and J ends, which lost 2 bases and 0 bases, there was a span of 9 bases. The CDR3 spans 15 residues. CDR3 nucleotides: TGTGCCAGCAGTGACGGGACCTCTAGCACAGATACGCAGTATTTT. It is translated as CASSDGTSSTDTQYF.

This rearrangement joins TRBV7-8 to TRBJ1-1, with TRBD1 matching over 8 bases. CDR1 is SGHVS, CDR2 FQNEAQ, per germline. The CDR3 is made up of 14 amino acids. Trimming removed 5 bases from V and 3 bases from J; junction bases left unmatched: 5. CDR3 coding DNA: TGTGCCAGCAGCCGCACAGGGGGGGACACTGAAGCTTTCTTT. Protein product: CASSRTGGDTEAFF.

This sequence joins TRBV10-3 and TRBJ2-1; TRBD1 matches at 7 bases. The length of the CDR3 is 14 residues. Germline CDR1 ENHRY, CDR2 SYGVKD. The V and J ends lost 6 bases and 2 bases, in that order; junction bases with no gene match: 4. The CDR3, as DNA: TGTGCCATCAGCGCCAGGGGGACCTACAATGAGCAGTTCTTC. It yields the protein CAISARGTYNEQFF.

The chain recombines TRBV4-1 with TRBJ2-1; D perhaps matches TRBD1 (6 bases). V dropped 1 base and J dropped 7 bases, with 11 bases sitting between them. CDR1 MGHRA and CDR2 YSYEKL come from the germline V gene. This CDR3 is built from 14 residues. CDR3 sequence: CASSQGYRENEQFF. The CDR3 nucleotides read TGCGCCAGCAGCCAAGGTTACAGGGAAAATGAGCAGTTCTTC.

This chain connects TRBV28 to TRBJ1-2; D call uncertain. The V gene lost 6 bases and the J gene lost 6 bases, with 14 bases spanning the gap. CDR3 length: 13 amino acids. The germline CDR1 and CDR2 sequences are MDHEN and SYDVKM. The CDR3 protein is CASRAGHFNGYTF. The DNA of the CDR3 is TGTGCCAGCAGAGCCGGGCACTTTAATGGCTACACCTTC.